This record looks at one T cell receptor beta chain sequence and its context. Germline V lookup: CDR1 SEHNR, CDR2 FQNEAQ (reference sequence). The CDR3 is made up of 16 amino acids. With 5 bases removed from V and 4 bases from J, the gap between germline ends came to 18 bases. Living in about two dozen US areas, the participants were between roughly 18 and 90 years of age. Cohorts were assigned according to the clinical history that participants reported. This specimen belongs to a study of blood T cell repertoires in COVID-19. For the study at large: Acute and convalescent COVID-19 samples came from the United States, Italy and Spain. The cDNA or gDNA used as material had been derived from T cells, B-cell-depleted T cells, or PBMCs.

Produced via immunoSEQ multiplex PCR; TCRdb's table is partial and in-frame only. The data show approximately 200,000 clones, with roughly 87% seen just once and around a tenth held by the top ten. The chain carries TRBV7-9 and TRBJ1-3; TRBD1 is a possible D gene (5 bases). Material: PBMCs or T cells enriched from blood (not recorded which). The sequence was collected from a man aged 18 to 29 with acute COVID-19. CDR3 nucleotide sequence: TGTGCCAGCAGCCCCCCGGGGGGGATGGACGGAAACACCATATATTTT. Amino acids: CASSPPGGMDGNTIYF.